Detailed here is one T cell receptor (beta chain). The antigen this receptor binds is unknown. No much larger clone is present one base from it, and per-base qualities are unavailable. In the ophthalmopathy patients, disease was moderately to severely active, with a Clinical Activity Score of 3 or more, a NOSPECS grade of 4 or more, and a duration of less than 3 months. The study excluded patients with uncontrolled infections, other autoimmune diseases, pregnancy or lactation. Diagnoses were based on clinical symptoms, serum thyroxine and TRAb, thyroid ultrasound and orbital computed tomography. PBMCs were isolated from about 9 ml of fresh peripheral blood by Ficoll-Paque density gradient centrifugation. Total RNA was extracted with Trizol reagent, and quality was checked on an Agilent 2100 Bioanalyzer. The data belong to a study of T cells in Graves' hyperthyroidism and ophthalmopathy (dated by TCRdb to between 2017 and 2020). Concerning the study at large: Peripheral blood samples were taken at the time of initial diagnosis, prior to any treatment. A discovery cohort of about a hundred patients, about 44 with Graves' ophthalmopathy and 55 to 60 with stable Graves' hyperthyroidism, was used to find distinguishing TCR V-J signatures. Whether ophthalmopathy could be predicted prospectively was tested in an independent validation cohort made up of roughly 20 hyperthyroidism patients plus 17 patients who later progressed to ophthalmopathy. The approximately 90 discovery patients were randomly split 7:3 into training and test sets. The study also compared thyroid tissue and blood T-cell repertoires from 6 or 7 Graves' hyperthyroidism patients. Once sampling was done, hyperthyroidism patients were given methimazole at a starting dose of 30 mg daily, whereas ophthalmopathy patients were given high-dose intravenous methylprednisolone. According to the paper, TCR Vbeta CDR3 sequencing was carried out on about 140 peripheral blood samples, which came from fewer than 50 ophthalmopathy, around 74 hyperthyroidism and roughly 17 progressor patients.

CDR1 and CDR2 were assigned from the germline V gene (reference sequence) as DFQATT and SNEGSKA. From its cysteine to its phenylalanine, the CDR3 spans 14 amino acids. Only the CDR3 DNA stays, 42 bases, in frame from base 1. Trimming costs V 0 bases and J 8 bases, and their ends lie 16 bases apart. The TCR beta CDR3 regions were amplified from RNA transcripts. For the first round of RT-PCR on the TCR CDR3, the HTBI primer set was used together with the Qiagen OneStep RT-PCR kit. Libraries were constructed in a second round of multiplex PCR, after which size selection and purification were carried out. The libraries were sequenced on an Illumina HiSeq2000 using paired-end 100 bp reads. The source study handled its data this way. Raw data were processed with SOAPnuke, discarding reads with adapters, uncalled bases, mean Phred below 15, or no exact constant-primer or identifier match. COPE v1.2.5 was used to merge high-quality paired reads, and clonotypes were defined as unique nucleotide sequences. MiTCR v1.1 was used to align clonotypes to the IMGT TRBV, TRBD and TRBJ reference segments. Analysis was restricted to V-J combinations with a frequency above 0.0001, which covered about 99% of repertoires. The TCS score was defined as the ratio of F50 (clonal expansion) to E x V (chaos), calculated using BLOSUM62-based TCRdist between CDR3 peptides within each V-J. Welch's t-statistics and random forest reduced around 510 V-J features to roughly 13, which were used in a naive Bayes classifier (R e1071). TCRdb passed the public sequencing reads through fastp at Q25 and MiXCR, retaining productive beta sequences. Every CDR3 protein is listed once, alongside the most common genes and DNA of its rows. It is TCRdb's table, rather than the study itself, that gives the V and J calls and clone size. This sample gives around 300,000 distinct CDR3 sequences in total; about 20% of them show up just once. 50% to 75% of the sample rests with the top ten.

Broader findings and caveats from the paper: A 13 V-J signature model separated ophthalmopathy from stable hyperthyroidism, with around 91% sensitivity and roughly 81% specificity in cross-validation and 80%/75% in testing. In validation, the model predicted progression to ophthalmopathy with roughly 66% sensitivity and 72% to 85% specificity, a median of approximately 6.7 months before onset. No statistical method was used to set the sample size in advance, and investigators knew the group allocation. Most expanded thyroid clonotypes (frequency above 0.001) were also found in blood, which suggests that blood repertoires may mirror thyroid immune responses.

The clonotype comes from a man aged 30-40 years with Graves' ophthalmopathy. Sequencing was performed on blood. The chain links TRBV20-1 with TRBJ1-2; a tentative D call is TRBD1 (6 bases match). The CDR3: CSARETGTRKGYTF. Here is the DNA: TGCAGTGCTAGAGAAACCGGGACAAGAAAAGGCTACACCTTC.